A selection of T cell receptor beta chains follows, all from one sample in a study of T cells of healthy individuals. TCRdb used MiXCR to reprocess the 5' RACE reads, holding one entry per CDR3 protein. Of around 53,000 distinct CDR3 sequences in the sample, roughly 15% were seen once. The receptors shown here come from a human donor in good health. Both conserved end residues are part of each CDR3. The order of the fields is CDR3 length, V gene, J gene, clone size, D gene, CDR3 DNA, CDR3 protein. D genes are given only for firm matches. A row's size may be missing; if present it is once, few, many or a size class.

11,TRBV29-1,TRBJ1-2,many,.,TGCAGCGTTGAACAGAGGAATGGCTACACCTTC,CSVEQRNGYTF
13,TRBV2,TRBJ1-1,few,.,TGTGCCAGCAGTGAAGAGACCCATCTGGAAGCTTTCTTT,CASSEETHLEAFF
16,TRBV27,TRBJ2-2,few,.,TGTGCCAGCAGACCCGTAGGGGGGGCGCCCACCGGGGAGCTGTTTTTT,CASRPVGGAPTGELFF
17,TRBV9,TRBJ1-3,few,.,TGTGCCAGCAGCGTAGCCCCTTTATCCTTCTCTGGAAACACCATATATTTT,CASSVAPLSFSGNTIYF
14,TRBV9,TRBJ2-3,.,.,TGTGCCAGCAGCGTAGGGAGCCTTGGTAATACGCAGTATTTT,CASSVGSLGNTQYF
13,TRBV14,TRBJ2-5,.,.,TGTGCCAGCAGCCAATGGGTTGGAGAGACCCAGTACTTC,CASSQWVGETQYF
16,TRBV27,TRBJ2-3,many,.,TGTGCCAGCAGTTTATCCCTGGGACTTCTCACAGATACGCAGTATTTT,CASSLSLGLLTDTQYF
13,TRBV4-1,TRBJ2-2,.,.,TGCGCCAGCAGCCAAGATTACCACGGGGAGCTGTTTTTT,CASSQDYHGELFF
14,TRBV9,TRBJ2-5,few,.,TGTGCCAGCAGCGTAGCTAACGTACAAGAGACCCAGTACTTC,CASSVANVQETQYF
14,TRBV19,TRBJ2-5,many,.,TGTGCCAGTAGTATCGGCGGCGGTCAAGAGACCCAGTACTTC,CASSIGGGQETQYF
15,TRBV5-7,TRBJ1-1,.,.,TGTGCCAGCAGCCCACTACAGGGAATGAACACTGAAGCTTTCTTT,CASSPLQGMNTEAFF
12,TRBV7-9,TRBJ2-3,few,.,TGTGCCAGCAGCTCGACTTCAGATACGCAGTATTTT,CASSSTSDTQYF
16,TRBV20-1,TRBJ1-4,many,TRBD1,TGCAGTGCTAGAGTATTTGAGCCAGGGGGGCGTGAAAAACTGTTTTTT,CSARVFEPGGREKLFF
9,TRBV27,TRBJ2-7,many,.,TGTGCCAGCATCGGGGAGCAGTACTTC,CASIGEQYF
11,TRBV29-1,TRBJ2-3,few,.,TGCAGCGCTGGAGATTTCCCAACGCAGTATTTT,CSAGDFPTQYF
13,TRBV5-1,TRBJ1-2,.,.,TGCGCCAGCAGCCCTGGGGACACCTGGGGCTACACCTTC,CASSPGDTWGYTF
14,TRBV13,TRBJ2-5,.,.,TGTGCCAGCAGCTTGTCGCGGAAGGAAGAGACCCAGTACTTC,CASSLSRKEETQYF
14,TRBV7-9,TRBJ1-2,.,TRBD1,TGTGCCAGCAGCCGGACAGGACTTAACTATGGCTACACCTTC,CASSRTGLNYGYTF
13,TRBV2,TRBJ1-4,.,.,TGTGCCAGCGGGCCGGAGGATCTAGGAAAACTGTTTTTT,CASGPEDLGKLFF
13,TRBV7-9,TRBJ1-4,.,TRBD1,TGTGCCAGCAGCGCAGGGGGTAATGAAAAACTGTTTTTT,CASSAGGNEKLFF
16,TRBV18,TRBJ2-3,.,TRBD1,TGTGCCAGCTCACCACGGGACAGACCCCTTACAGATACGCAGTATTTT,CASSPRDRPLTDTQYF
16,TRBV24-1,TRBJ1-2,many,TRBD1,TGTGCCACCAGTGATCGTGGGGACAGCCTCAACTATGGCTACACCTTC,CATSDRGDSLNYGYTF
16,TRBV21-1,TRBJ2-3,.,.,TGTGCCAGCAGCACCCGGGACAGGGGGCCAACAGATACGCAGTATTTT,CASSTRDRGPTDTQYF
16,TRBV20-1,TRBJ2-3,.,.,TGCAGTGCTAGAGCGAGAGGGAAAGGGTTCACAGATACGCAGTATTTT,CSARARGKGFTDTQYF
13,TRBV24-1,TRBJ2-1,many,TRBD2,TGTGCCACCAGTGAACCGGGACTAGTGGACGTATTCTTC,CATSEPGLVDVFF
15,TRBV4-3,TRBJ1-4,few,.,TGCGCCAGCAGCCCCGGCCGGACGGGGGGAGAAAAACTGTTTTTT,CASSPGRTGGEKLFF
13,TRBV7-8,TRBJ2-7,many,.,TGTGCCAGCAGCTCGATGCAGGGGTCCCTCAGGGAGTTC,CASSSMQGSLREF
16,TRBV9,TRBJ2-2,.,.,TGTGCCAGCAGCGTATGGGCGGACGCGAACACCGGGGAGCTGTTTTTT,CASSVWADANTGELFF
14,TRBV20-1,TRBJ2-3,.,TRBD2,TGCAGTGCTAGATCTGGGAGGGGCACAGATACGCAGTATTTT,CSARSGRGTDTQYF
16,TRBV7-2,TRBJ2-3,many,.,TGTGCCAGCAGCTTAGAAGGAAGGATTTCGGGAGATACGCAGTATTTT,CASSLEGRISGDTQYF
15,TRBV9,TRBJ1-3,.,.,TGTGCCAGCAGCGTCAATACAGGGACGGGAAACACCATATATTTT,CASSVNTGTGNTIYF
16,TRBV24-1,TRBJ2-1,.,.,TGTGCCACCAGTGAGGATGGGACACTCAATTACAATGAGCAGTTCTTC,CATSEDGTLNYNEQFF
12,TRBV11-2,TRBJ2-3,few,TRBD2,TGTGCCAGCACCACACGGGGGGTTGCGCAGTATTTT,CASTTRGVAQYF
16,TRBV5-1,TRBJ1-2,.,TRBD1,TGCGCCAGCAGCTTGACGGGGACAGGGGGCGACTATGGCTACACCTTC,CASSLTGTGGDYGYTF
13,TRBV5-4,TRBJ2-5,once,.,TGTGCCAGCAGCTCGGGGGGCGGGGAGACCCAGTACTTC,CASSSGGGETQYF
13,TRBV29-1,TRBJ1-1,.,.,TGCAGCGTTGAAGATCAGAGGGTAACTGAAGCTTTCTTT,CSVEDQRVTEAFF
15,TRBV7-2,TRBJ2-3,few,TRBD1,TGTGCCAGCAGCTTAACGGACAGGGGAGGGGATACGCAGTATTTT,CASSLTDRGGDTQYF
15,TRBV2,TRBJ1-2,many,TRBD1,TGTGCCAGCACCCGACAGACAGGGGTGGTTTCGGGCTACACCTTC,CASTRQTGVVSGYTF
14,TRBV6-6,TRBJ2-5,once,.,TGTGCCAGCAGCACAAAAGGGGGCCAAGAGACCCAGTACTTC,CASSTKGGQETQYF
16,TRBV24-1,TRBJ2-7,.,.,TGTGCCACCAGGATTCGCGGCCGCTGCTCTCCCTACGAGCAGTACTTC,CATRIRGRCSPYEQYF
16,TRBV4-3,TRBJ2-6,many,.,TGCGCCAGCAGCCAGTCAGGGCTATCTGGGGCCAACGTCCTGACTTTC,CASSQSGLSGANVLTF
17,TRBV6-1,TRBJ1-3,.,.,TGTGCCAGCAGGATAAGCCGGGCAACCATCTCTGGAAACACCATATATTTT,CASRISRATISGNTIYF
13,TRBV5-1,TRBJ1-2,few,.,TGCGCCAGCAGCTCCAGCCCGTCCTATGGCTACACCTTC,CASSSSPSYGYTF
14,TRBV5-5,TRBJ1-1,few,.,TGTGCCAGCAGCGCCCGGGGGGTGAACACTGAAGCTTTCTTT,CASSARGVNTEAFF
15,TRBV20-1,TRBJ2-7,many,.,TGCAGTGCTCCTTGGGCAGGGCTGGGGTTGAACGAGCAGTACTTC,CSAPWAGLGLNEQYF
14,TRBV3-1,TRBJ2-7,few,.,TGTGCCAGCAGCCAAGATGCAGGGTCCTACGAGCAGTACTTC,CASSQDAGSYEQYF
13,TRBV24-1,TRBJ2-2,.,.,TGTGCCACCTTAGATGGGACCACCGGGGAGCTGTTTTTT,CATLDGTTGELFF
15,TRBV12-3/TRBV12-4,TRBJ2-1,.,TRBD2,TGTGCCAGCAGTCGAGAGGGGACTAGCGGGGCGGAGCAGTTCTTC,CASSREGTSGAEQFF
16,TRBV2,TRBJ2-7,few,TRBD1,TGTGCCAGCAGTCTTCCCAGACAGGGGAAATCCTACGAGCAGTACTTC,CASSLPRQGKSYEQYF
12,TRBV29-1,TRBJ1-1,many,.,TGCAGCGGTCGACGGAGTAACACTGAAGCTTTCTTT,CSGRRSNTEAFF
14,TRBV7-2,TRBJ2-1,.,.,TGTGCCAGCAGCTCTGTAGGGACCCACAATGAGCAGTTCTTC,CASSSVGTHNEQFF
14,TRBV12-3/TRBV12-4,TRBJ1-4,few,.,TGTGCCAGCAGTTTATCTGGGTCTAATGAAAAACTGTTTTTT,CASSLSGSNEKLFF